This T cell receptor beta chain was sequenced for a study of blood T cell repertoires in COVID-19. In the original workflow: Nucleated cell number was recorded as an estimate derived from reference gene primer amplification. Assay: immunoSEQ multiplex PCR; the TCRdb copy retains only in-frame clones and omits some. V, J and clone size were drawn from that table, and D and trimming were deduced from the DNA. The sample shows 300,000 to 350,000 clones, over 70% of them seen only once. The CDR3 totals 15 residues. V was trimmed by 2 bases and J by 3 bases, leaving 10 bases between them. Per germline, CDR1 ENHRY and CDR2 SYGVKD. This clone was observed once.

This receptor was taken from a man under 40 with active or convalescent COVID-19. Sequenced: peripheral blood. V gene TRBV10-3 combines with J gene TRBJ2-2; D perhaps matches TRBD1 (5 bases). The CDR3 coding sequence is TGTGCCATCAGTGAGCCCAGACAGCACACCGGGGAGCTGTTTTTT. Encoded protein: CAISEPRQHTGELFF.